The T cell receptor (beta chain) under discussion was sequenced for a study of CD8 T cells in Susac syndrome. Study information: Patients with Susac syndrome were therapy-naive, treated with corticosteroids, or treated with intravenous immunoglobulin alone when blood was collected.

Study-level points and caveats: Detection of Susac-specific public clones gave around 16 in total CD8+ repertoires and about five in CD8+ TEMRA repertoires.

Diagnostic criteria defined recently for definite or probable disease were met by the Susac syndrome patients. As regards this clonotype: Antigen unknown. A junction boundary mismatches the germline segment, possibly from a read error.

Random-hexamer reverse transcription was applied to about 0.45 to 1 ug RNA. TCRdb called the immunoSEQ multiplex PCR reads again in MiXCR, with one record for every CDR3 protein. Found here are roughly 89,000 distinct CDR3 sequences, about 96% of them singletons; the top ten hold approximately 0.39%. The V gene's germline CDR1 is SQVTM and CDR2 ANQGSEA. The CDR3 is made up of 16 amino acids. The sequence came from a human donor with Susac syndrome. Sequenced input: CD8+ T cells from PBMCs. This chain joins TRBV29-1 and TRBJ2-1; TRBD2 matches 13 bases. The CDR3 sequence: CSLDGLAGVSYNEQFF. The CDR3 DNA sequence: TGCAGCCTTGACGGACTAGCGGGGGTCTCCTACAATGAGCAGTTCTTC.